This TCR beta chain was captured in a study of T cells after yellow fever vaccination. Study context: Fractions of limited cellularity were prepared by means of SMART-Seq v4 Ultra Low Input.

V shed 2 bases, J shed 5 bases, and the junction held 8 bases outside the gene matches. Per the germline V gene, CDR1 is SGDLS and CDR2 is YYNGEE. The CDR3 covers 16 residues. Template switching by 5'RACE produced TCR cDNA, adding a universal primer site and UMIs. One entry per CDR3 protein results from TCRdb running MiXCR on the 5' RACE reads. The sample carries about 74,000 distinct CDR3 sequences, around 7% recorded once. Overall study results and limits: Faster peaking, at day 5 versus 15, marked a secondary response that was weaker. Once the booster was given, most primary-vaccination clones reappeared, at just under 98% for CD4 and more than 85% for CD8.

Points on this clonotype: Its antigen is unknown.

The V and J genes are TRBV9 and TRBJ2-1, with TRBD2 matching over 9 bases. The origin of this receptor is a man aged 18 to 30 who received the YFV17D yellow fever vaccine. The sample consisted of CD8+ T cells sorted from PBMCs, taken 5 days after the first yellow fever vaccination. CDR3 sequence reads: CASSVSPSGANNEQFF. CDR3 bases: TGTGCCAGCAGCGTCTCGCCTAGCGGGGCGAACAATGAGCAGTTCTTC. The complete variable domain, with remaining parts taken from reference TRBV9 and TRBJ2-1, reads DSGVTQTPKHLITATGQRVTLRCSPRSGDLSVYWYQQSLDQGLQFLIQYYNGEERAKGNILERFSAQQFPDLHSELNLSSLELGDSALYFCASSVSPSGANNEQFFGPGTRLTVL.